These 32 T cell receptor beta chains were all obtained from the same sample, sequenced in a study of cytomegalovirus exposure and HLA in healthy donors. The PCR was carried out with 60 Vbeta primers and 13 Jbeta primers. Data came from immunoSEQ multiplex PCR; TCRdb stores just in-frame clones and leaves some out. The sample has about 140,000 clones, 70% to 80% seen once. Sequencing was carried out using PBMCs. Receptors originate from a female donor in good health and CMV-seronegative.

This clone has only one observation. The chain is built from TRBV19 and TRBJ2-7; TRBD1 agrees at 12 bases. The V gene's germline CDR1 is LNHDA and CDR2 SQIVND (reference sequence). Trimming cost V 5 bases and J 2 bases; bases outside gene matches: 4. The CDR3 runs to 15 residues. The CDR3 spells CASSLGTGGPYEQYF. The CDR3 bases are TGTGCCAGTAGTCTAGGGACAGGGGGCCCCTACGAGCAGTACTTC. Together with reference TRBV19 and TRBJ2-7, the CDR3 gives the full variable domain: DGGITQSPKYLFRKEGQNVTLSCEQNLNHDAMYWYRQDPGQGLRLIYYSQIVNDFQKGDIAEGYSVSREKKESFPLTVTSAQKNPTAFYLCASSLGTGGPYEQYFGPGTRLTVT.

The chain combines TRBV9 with TRBJ2-7, with D possibly matching TRBD1 (5 bases). V lost 0 bases to trimming and J lost 2 bases, with 9 bases between them. CDR1 and CDR2 from the germline V gene are SGDLS and YYNGEE. This CDR3 is 14 amino acids long. The CDR3 DNA is TGTGCCAGCAGCGTAGCCGCAGGGACCTACGAGCAGTACTTC. This translates into CASSVAAGTYEQYF.

The chain recombines TRBV11-2 with TRBJ1-2; D remains ambiguous. V lost 0 bases and J 2 bases, leaving 10 bases between the germline ends. CDR3 length: 15 amino acids. Germline V lookup: CDR1 SGHAT, CDR2 FQNNGV. The CDR3: CASSLDYQSNYGYTF. CDR3 DNA: TGTGCCAGCAGCTTAGATTATCAGTCCAACTATGGCTACACCTTC.

This clone was seen a handful of times. This chain joins TRBV5-6 and TRBJ2-7, with no clear D. Germline assignment: CDR1 SGHDT and CDR2 YYEEEE. Trimming shortened V by 2 bases and J by 3 bases, and 15 bases separated the two germline ends. The CDR3 spans 15 residues. The CDR3 bases are TGTGCCAGCAGCTTTATCGCTGCTACCGACTACGAGCAGTACTTC. It yields the protein CASSFIAATDYEQYF.

The table lists this clone with a count of one. The rearrangement uses TRBV27 and TRBJ2-7, with 10 bases that match TRBD2. The CDR3 sequence is 15 residues long. Losses at the gene ends were 6 bases for V and 0 bases for J; bases not matched to a gene: 5. Per germline, CDR1 MNHEY and CDR2 SMNVEV (reference sequence). The CDR3 region is CASRGPSGSSYEQYF. CDR3 DNA sequence: TGTGCCAGCAGGGGGCCTAGCGGGAGCTCCTACGAGCAGTACTTC.

The gene calls are TRBV7-6 and TRBJ2-5; no firm D call. The CDR3 has 14 residues. The germline V and J ends were trimmed by 0 bases and 4 bases, with 9 bases remaining between them. The germline V gene encodes CDR1 SGHVS and CDR2 FNYEAQ. CDR3 residues: CASSLAMSAETQYF. In DNA, the CDR3 is TGTGCCAGCAGCTTAGCGATGAGTGCAGAGACCCAGTACTTC.

The chain links TRBV5-1 to TRBJ1-2; D may be TRBD1 (6 bases). Trimming took off 0 bases at V and 4 bases at J, with 16 bases between the two ends. The CDR3 spans 16 residues. In germline, CDR1 is SGHRS, CDR2 YFSETQ. In DNA, the CDR3 is TGCGCCAGCAGCTTGGAATTGGGCAGGGGCCTCTATGGCTACACCTTC. Encoded protein: CASSLELGRGLYGYTF.

The V call is TRBV11-2, the J call TRBJ2-1, with D unresolved. The germline V gene has CDR1 SGHAT and CDR2 FQNNGV. Deletions cut 5 bases from V and 4 bases from J, with 12 bases between. CDR3 length: 14 residues. For the CDR3, the DNA is TGTGCCAGCAGCATAGGACGGAGATACAATGAGCAGTTCTTC. This gives the protein CASSIGRRYNEQFF.

This clone was seen more than once but under ten times. Here the CDR3 DNA reads TGTGCCAGCATCCCGGCGGGGTGGGACACTGAAGCTTTCTTT. Its translation: CASIPAGWDTEAFF. The rearrangement joins TRBV2 to TRBJ1-1, with no clear D. V was trimmed by 7 bases and J by 3 bases, leaving 15 bases between them. The CDR3 contains 14 residues. The germline V gene has CDR1 SNHLY and CDR2 FYNNEI.

This clone has only one observation. V gene TRBV6-1 combines with J gene TRBJ2-1; 7 positions agree with TRBD2. Germline-derived CDR1 and CDR2 are MNHNS and SASEGT. V lost 4 bases and J lost 7; bases outside the gene matches: 10. This CDR3 comprises 15 residues. CDR3 amino acids: CASSGDLRGGNEQFF. For the CDR3, the DNA is TGTGCCAGCAGTGGGGACTTAAGGGGAGGGAATGAGCAGTTCTTC.

Turning to this clone: Other DNA sequences from this sample encode an identical CDR3 as well. This chain uses TRBV27 with TRBJ2-1; D is unclear. The CDR3 runs 13 residues. The germline V gene encodes CDR1 MNHEY and CDR2 SMNVEV (reference sequence). With 3 bases removed from V and 5 bases from J, the gap between germline ends came to 8 bases. CDR3 nucleotide sequence: TGTGCCAGCAGTTTCCTCCGGGACAATGAGCAGTTCTTC. Its translation is CASSFLRDNEQFF.

This clone was observed a handful of times. The gene calls are TRBV7-9 and TRBJ1-2; possible D gene TRBD1, 5 bases. The CDR3 covers 13 residues. Per germline, CDR1 SEHNR and CDR2 FQNEAQ (reference sequence). V was pared by 7 bases and J by 4 bases, with 13 bases between. CDR3 sequence reads: CASTSEGAYGYTF. The CDR3 coding sequence is TGTGCCAGCACCTCCGAAGGGGCCTATGGCTACACCTTC.

This chain joins TRBV13 and TRBJ2-7, with 7 bases lining up with TRBD2. This CDR3 region has 16 residues. The V segment lost 5 bases and the J segment 2 bases; nucleotides outside the gene matches: 12. Germline loops: CDR1 PRHDT, CDR2 FYEKMQ (reference sequence). CDR3 residues: CASSPGVAGGAYEQYF. CDR3 DNA: TGTGCCAGCAGCCCGGGGGTAGCGGGCGGAGCCTACGAGCAGTACTTC.

The V gene is TRBV2, the J gene TRBJ2-1; 7 nucleotides align to TRBD1. Per the germline V gene, CDR1 is SNHLY and CDR2 is FYNNEI. This CDR3 has 16 amino acids. V gave up 4 bases and J gave up 1 base; unmatched junction bases: 7. This chain's CDR3 is CASSASRGPSYNEQFF. The CDR3 DNA follows: TGTGCCAGCAGTGCGTCAAGGGGGCCGTCCTACAATGAGCAGTTCTTC.

The V and J genes are TRBV9 and TRBJ1-1; 7 positions match TRBD1. J was trimmed by 5 bases and V by 0 bases; bases with no gene match: 10. There are 16 residues in the CDR3. Germline CDR1 SGDLS, CDR2 YYNGEE. Written as DNA, the CDR3 is TGTGCCAGCAGCGTAGAAGGGGCAGGGGGTGAGACTGAAGCTTTCTTT. Translation gives CASSVEGAGGETEAFF.

The rearrangement links TRBV28 to TRBJ1-2; TRBD1 aligns across 7 bases. The germline CDR1 and CDR2 sequences are MDHEN and SYDVKM. The CDR3 loop spans 16 amino acids. V was clipped by 1 base and J by 1 base; unmatched bases: 6. The CDR3 here is CASSLSRTGLNYGYTF. In nucleotides, the CDR3 is TGTGCCAGCAGTTTATCCCGGACAGGCCTTAACTATGGCTACACCTTC.

This clone was counted only a few times. This chain links TRBV6-1 with TRBJ2-7; the D gene is possibly TRBD1 (6 bases). CDR3 length: 15 residues. V lost 4 bases to trimming and J lost 5 bases, with 18 bases between them. The germline CDR1 and CDR2 sequences are MNHNS and SASEGT. The CDR3 bases are TGTGCCAGCAGTGGTGACAGGCCACGTTTCAACGAGCAGTACTTC. Protein: CASSGDRPRFNEQYF.

J is TRBJ1-1 and V is TRBV5-1; TRBD1 agrees at 8 bases. Germline lookup yields CDR1 SGHRS and CDR2 YFSETQ. V lost 4 bases, J lost 4 bases, and 9 bases stayed unmatched. CDR3 size: 15 residues. CDR3 DNA: TGCGCCAGCAGCACTAACGACAGGGGAAGCACTGAAGCTTTCTTT. Amino acids: CASSTNDRGSTEAFF.

The table lists this clone with a few counts. The rearrangement links TRBV6-6 to TRBJ1-5; TRBD1 might be the D (6 bases). The CDR3 has 13 residues. Trimming shortened V by 6 bases and J by 7 bases, and 13 bases separated the two germline ends. Germline CDR1 and CDR2: MNHNY and SVGAGI (reference sequence). CDR3 sequence (DNA): TGTGCCAGCAGAGCCCTGGACAGCCAGCCCCAGCATTTT. Translation gives CASRALDSQPQHF.

The chain recombines TRBV30 with TRBJ1-1; 7 bases are shared with TRBD1. Germline CDR1 is GTSNPN and CDR2 is SVGIG (reference sequence). The CDR3 runs to 12 residues. V lost 4 bases and J lost 5; bases outside the gene matches: 4. This CDR3 reads CAWTGGKTEAFF. The CDR3 coding sequence is TGTGCCTGGACAGGGGGAAAAACTGAAGCTTTCTTT.

The chain joins TRBV10-3 to TRBJ2-7; 11 nucleotides agree with TRBD2. Germline CDR1 ENHRY, CDR2 SYGVKD. J lost 3 bases, V lost 6 bases, and 4 bases had no gene match. The CDR3 spans 14 residues. For the CDR3, the DNA is TGTGCCATCAGCGACGGGACTAGCGGCTACGAGCAGTACTTC. This encodes CAISDGTSGYEQYF.

The chain uses TRBV14 and TRBJ2-1; 7 bases align to TRBD1. The germline V gene has CDR1 SGHDN and CDR2 FVKESK. V shed 4 bases and J 3 bases; nucleotides not matched to a gene: 6. The CDR3 totals 15 residues. CDR3 residues: CASSRDRIRYNEQFF. CDR3 nucleotide sequence: TGTGCCAGCAGCCGGGACAGAATCCGCTACAATGAGCAGTTCTTC.

In its sample, this clone was seen once. The chain recombines TRBV14 with TRBJ2-2; D may be TRBD1 (6 bases). CDR3 length equals 15 residues. Trimming stripped 0 bases from V and 5 bases from J, with 10 bases between. The V gene's germline CDR1 is SGHDN and CDR2 FVKESK. Here the CDR3 DNA reads TGTGCCAGCAGCCAAGAACAGGGTAGGACCGGGGAGCTGTTTTTT. Its translation: CASSQEQGRTGELFF.

The chain recombines TRBV5-4 with TRBJ2-7, with 7 bases identical to TRBD1. Looked up from germline, CDR1 is SGHNT and CDR2 is YYREEE (reference sequence). V was clipped by 4 bases and J by 4 bases; unmatched bases: 8. The CDR3 consists of 14 residues. The CDR3 sequence: CASSLQDRVYEQYF. The CDR3 nucleotides read TGTGCCAGCAGCCTCCAAGACAGGGTTTACGAGCAGTACTTC.

This clone appeared a single time. The rearrangement links TRBV13 to TRBJ2-2; the D gene is possibly TRBD2 (6 bases). The CDR3 contains 15 residues. Trimming shortened V by 5 bases and J by 4 bases, and 14 bases separated the two germline ends. CDR1 PRHDT and CDR2 FYEKMQ come from the germline V gene (reference sequence). CDR3 sequence (DNA): TGTGCCAGCAGCGGGTTAGCGGCGCCCACCGGGGAGCTGTTTTTT. Its translation: CASSGLAAPTGELFF.

The gene calls are TRBV10-1 and TRBJ2-2; 7 bases match TRBD1. The CDR3 contains 15 residues. After removal of 1 base from V and 6 bases from J, the junction contained 5 bases not matched to a gene. Germline-derived CDR1 and CDR2 are WNHNN and SYGVQD (reference sequence). The CDR3 region has the DNA TGCGCCAGCAGTGAGTTAATAGGGGGCTCCGGGGAGCTGTTTTTT. The encoded protein is CASSELIGGSGELFF.

This CDR3 reads CASSQGARTEAFF. The CDR3 nucleotides are TGTGCCAGCAGTCAGGGGGCGAGGACTGAAGCTTTCTTT. The chain has TRBV28 and TRBJ1-1; 8 bases line up with TRBD1. V was pared by 5 bases and J by 5 bases, with 4 bases of the junction left unmatched. This CDR3 is 13 amino acids long. Germline loops: CDR1 MDHEN, CDR2 SYDVKM.

The V call is TRBV7-9, the J call TRBJ2-7; 9 bases are shared with TRBD1. Germline V gene sequence: CDR1 SEHNR, CDR2 FQNEAQ (reference sequence). The ends lost 2 bases at V and 0 bases at J; junction bases unmatched: 5. This CDR3 region has 16 residues. The CDR3: CASSLPTGGHSYEQYF. The CDR3 DNA is TGTGCCAGCAGCTTACCCACAGGGGGCCACTCCTACGAGCAGTACTTC.

V gene TRBV19 combines with J gene TRBJ2-5, with D perhaps TRBD2 (6 bases). The CDR3 runs to 14 residues. Per germline, CDR1 LNHDA and CDR2 SQIVND (reference sequence). V was cut by 7 bases and J by 3 bases, with 15 bases left in between. The CDR3 DNA follows: TGTGCCAGTACCCCAGGGACTTGGGAAGAGACCCAGTACTTC. This encodes CASTPGTWEETQYF.

This clone has a single count. The V call is TRBV27, the J call TRBJ2-3, with TRBD2 as a possible D gene (9 bases). Between the trimmed V and J ends, which lost 2 bases and 4 bases, there was a span of 22 bases. CDR1 and CDR2 (germline): MNHEY, SMNVEV (reference sequence). The CDR3 is made up of 18 amino acids. DNA of the CDR3: TGTGCCAGCAGTTTAAACGGCAGGGGGCGGGGGGGCCCAGATACGCAGTATTTT. This gives the protein CASSLNGRGRGGPDTQYF.

The V call is TRBV4-1, the J call TRBJ2-1; tentative D call: TRBD2 (5 bases). Germline V CDR1 and CDR2: MGHRA, YSYEKL. Trimming cost V 1 base and J 4 bases, with 5 bases left between them. This CDR3 is built from 13 residues. CDR3 coding DNA: TGCGCCAGCAGCCAAGGACTATACAATGAGCAGTTCTTC. Translating gives CASSQGLYNEQFF.

This clone occurred once. The V gene is TRBV6-5, the J gene TRBJ2-7; 7 nucleotides agree with TRBD1. The CDR3 length is 14 residues. Looked up from germline, CDR1 is MNHEY and CDR2 is SVGAGI. V lost 4 bases to trimming and J lost 7 bases; unmatched junction nucleotides: 10. In nucleotides, the CDR3 is TGTGCCAGCAGTTTTCCACAGGGGTCGGGGGAGCAGTACTTC. Protein sequence: CASSFPQGSGEQYF.